This entry is about one TCR beta chain. Its antigen remains unknown. The entry originates in a study of shared clonotypes between healthy human individuals. General study results and limits: Shared clonotypes: roughly 5% naive CD4, around 3.5% naive CD8, under 2.5% memory CD4, around 0.4% memory CD8. Clonotypes shared by all four sorted-subset donors had higher generation probabilities than non-shared clonotypes.

Germline-derived CDR1 and CDR2 are ENHRY and SYGVKD. The CDR3 runs to 17 residues. V gave up 0 bases and J gave up 6 bases; unmatched junction bases: 12. Replicate PCRs run on sorted subsets employed roughly 190 ng DNA, 30,000 to 35,000 T cell genomes. Methods used by the authors: With immunoSEQ giving junction-only sequences and no quality scores, filtering differed. Clones were read by immunoSEQ multiplex PCR, and TCRdb kept only the in-frame ones, dropping some. Clone size and the V and J calls come from that table; the DNA yielded D and trimming. The sample has approximately 2,000,000 clones; 90% to 95% are singletons. Naivety among CD8 cells was defined by CD45RO negativity and positive CCR7 selection, thereby excluding terminally differentiated effector memory CD45RA+ cells.

The sample taken for sequencing was naive CD8+ T cells from PBMCs. This chain links TRBV10-3 with TRBJ1-1; 8 nucleotides line up with TRBD1. This sequence was found in a young man in good health. Some clones in this sample may be carry-over from other donors' samples. CDR3 nucleotide sequence: TGTGCCATCAGTGAGTCGACAGGGGCCTCGGGTCTGGCTGAAGCTTTCTTT. It encodes CAISESTGASGLAEAFF.